These 18 T cell receptor beta chains were all obtained from the same sample, sequenced in a study of T cells in women clearing cervical HPV infection. Some clones are missing from TCRdb's copy, which holds only in-frame ones; the method was immunoSEQ multiplex PCR. Recorded here are 39,000 or so clones; the top ten clones represent 6.4%. The sequenced sample consisted of blood buffy coat. Every receptor here comes from a woman between 18 and 70 years old with a cervical HPV16 infection that either progressed to CIN3+ or cleared (not recorded which).

As regards this clone: Read coverage stops 3 residues before the CDR3 terminus; the germline J gene supplies the remainder. J is TRBJ1-2 and V is TRBV18; tentatively, D is TRBD1 (5 bases). Germline lookup yields CDR1 KGHSH and CDR2 LQKENI. CDR3 length equals 15 residues. CDR3 protein: CASSPGTSGKNDYTF. CDR3 DNA (partial): TGTGCCAGCTCACCCGGGACTAGCGGGAAGAATGAC.

On this clone: One end of the junction varies from germline; a read error may be responsible. The same CDR3 can be traced to other DNA sequences in this sample. The sequenced part of the CDR3 DNA is TGTGCCTCCTCAACCAGGGGAAACACG. Encoded protein: CASSTRGNT. The CDR3 in full is CASSTRGNTIYF. This chain uses TRBV30 with TRBJ1-3, with D possibly being TRBD1 (6 bases). The CDR3 end is not reached by the read, which stops 3 residues before it; the germline J gene fills it in. Germline V CDR1 and CDR2: GTSNPN, SVGIG (reference sequence). The CDR3 is 12 amino acids.

Points on this clone: The CDR3 end falls 3 residues outside the read, so it is completed with the germline J gene. This chain links TRBV5-1 with TRBJ2-7; D unclear. In germline, CDR1 is SGHRS, CDR2 YFSETQ. The ends were cut back, 4 bases at V and 3 bases at J, with 11 bases in the middle. The CDR3 spans 13 residues. Here the CDR3 reads CASSPGSLYEQYF. The part of the CDR3 DNA that was read is TGCGCCAGCAGCCCCGGGTCACTCTACGAG.

Regarding this clone: The read finishes 3 residues shy of the CDR3 end, and the germline J gene is used to complete it. V gene TRBV5-1 combines with J gene TRBJ2-7; D perhaps matches TRBD1 (8 bases). V lost 1 base and J 2 bases, leaving 13 bases between the germline ends. Germline CDR1 is SGHRS and CDR2 is YFSETQ. CDR3 length: 15 amino acids. CDR3 region: CASSLQGAGAYEQYF. The DNA read from the CDR3 is TGCGCCAGCAGCTTGCAGGGGGCGGGGGCCTACGAG.

As concerns this clone: The CDR3 end is not reached by the read, which stops 3 residues before it; the germline J gene fills it in. The J gene is TRBJ2-1, the V gene TRBV7-2; 8 bases match TRBD2. The trim removed 8 bases at V and 7 bases at J, leaving 10 bases unmatched. In germline, CDR1 is SGHTA, CDR2 FQGNSA. This CDR3 is 14 amino acids long. CDR3 in amino acids: CASHPSASGNEQFF. The DNA read from the CDR3 is TGTGCCAGCCACCCCTCGGCTAGCGGGAATGAG.

On this clone: Coverage ceases 3 residues before the CDR3 finishes, and the germline J gene fills in the end. V gene TRBV2 combines with J gene TRBJ2-1; no reliable D call. Germline V gene sequence: CDR1 SNHLY, CDR2 FYNNEI. The CDR3 totals 13 residues. V was pared by 3 bases and J by 1 base, with 4 bases between. CDR3 region: CASSDGSYNEQFF. The CDR3 bases that were read are TGTGCCAGCAGTGACGGTTCCTACAATGAG. Supplemented by reference TRBV2 and TRBJ2-1, the full variable domain reads EPEVTQTPSHQVTQMGQEVILRCVPISNHLYFYWYRQILGQKVEFLVSFYNNEISEKSEIFDDQFSVERPDGSNFTLKIRSTKLEDSAMYFCASSDGSYNEQFFGPGTRLTVL.

For this clone: The read terminates 3 residues before the CDR3 end, so the remaining end is supplied by the germline J gene. The chain couples TRBV5-1 to TRBJ1-4; 9 positions agree with TRBD1. The CDR3 is made up of 15 amino acids. V lost 5 bases, J lost 6 bases, and 8 bases stayed unmatched. Germline CDR1 and CDR2: SGHRS and YFSETQ. CDR3 residues: CASSPDRGGDEKLFF. The CDR3 bases that were read are TGCGCCAGCAGTCCGGACAGGGGAGGGGATGAAAAA.

On this clone itself: The CDR3 goes on 3 residues after the read ends, and that part is filled in from the germline J gene. The rearrangement joins TRBV18 to TRBJ1-1, with D perhaps TRBD1 (5 bases). Germline V gene lookup returns CDR1 KGHSH and CDR2 LQKENI. The CDR3 is 14 residues long. V was clipped by 4 bases and J by 1 base, with 10 bases between them. CDR3 DNA, as far as it was read: TGTGCCAGCTCACTTAGAGGGGAGAACACTGAA. Amino acid sequence: CASSLRGENTE. The entire CDR3 protein reads CASSLRGENTEAFF.

Concerning this clone itself: The read falls 3 residues short of the CDR3 end, and the missing part is taken from the germline J gene. The chain recombines TRBV18 with TRBJ1-2, with a possible D match to TRBD1 (6 bases). The CDR3 length is 16 residues. Germline assignment: CDR1 KGHSH and CDR2 LQKENI. CDR3 sequence reads: CASSLMSPGHTYDYTF. The CDR3 bases that were read are TGTGCCAGCTCACTTATGAGTCCGGGACATACCTACGAC.

About this clone: The CDR3 end is not reached by the read, which stops 3 residues before it; the germline J gene fills it in. The rearrangement uses TRBV18 and TRBJ1-2; the match to TRBD1 covers 8 bases. The CDR3 covers 13 residues. Germline-derived CDR1 and CDR2 are KGHSH and LQKENI. Partial CDR3 DNA: TGTGCCAGCTCCAGACAGGGGAGCCACGAC. Protein: CASSRQGSHD. The CDR3 as a whole reads CASSRQGSHDYTF.

A word on this clone: Read coverage stops 3 residues before the CDR3 terminus; the germline J gene supplies the remainder. The chain combines TRBV19 with TRBJ2-2; D gene uncertain. Looked up from germline, CDR1 is LNHDA and CDR2 is SQIVND (reference sequence). The CDR3 contains 13 residues. V was clipped by 8 bases and J by 3 bases, with 10 bases between them. The CDR3 loop reads CASVLTDTGELFF. Incomplete CDR3 DNA: TGTGCCAGTGTTCTTACTGACACCGGGGAG.

Of note for this clone: The junction and the germline gene differ at one end; a read error may be behind it. Read sequence stops 3 residues before the CDR3 end, and the germline J gene provides the missing end. The chain links TRBV4-2 to TRBJ2-5; TRBD1 matches at 7 bases. This CDR3 contains 16 residues. Germline CDR1 reads LGHNA; CDR2 reads YNFKEQ. The CDR3 protein is CASSQDLGDSRETQYF. The sequenced CDR3 bases are TGCGCCAGCAGCCAAGATCTGGGGGACAGTCGAGAGACC.

Comments on this clone: The read halts 3 residues ahead of the CDR3 end, with the missing end drawn from the germline J gene. The chain couples TRBV6-2 or TRBV6-3 to TRBJ1-1, with D possibly matching TRBD1 (6 bases). From germline, CDR1 is MNHEY and CDR2 SVGEGT. The CDR3 is made up of 14 amino acids. The CDR3 bases that were read are TGTGCCAGCAGGAACAAGGGGGATACAGATACG. Translated, it gives CASRNKGDTDT. The entire CDR3 sequence reads CASRNKGDTDTAFF.

A word on this clone: The sequence runs out 3 residues before the end of the CDR3; the remainder is reconstructed from the germline J gene. The chain recombines TRBV28 with TRBJ1-4; the D is unclear. V was trimmed by 3 bases and J by 5 bases, leaving 13 bases between them. Germline CDR1 MDHEN, CDR2 SYDVKM. The CDR3 totals 15 residues. CDR3 amino acids: CASSLSFPGNEKLFF. The covered CDR3 bases are TGTGCCAGCAGTTTGTCTTTCCCCGGGAATGAAAAA. The whole variable domain, filled in from reference TRBV28 and TRBJ1-4, reads DVKVTQSSRYLVKRTGEKVFLECVQDMDHENMFWYRQDPGLGLRLIYFSYDVKMKEKGDIPEGYSVSREKKERFSLILESASTNQTSMYLCASSLSFPGNEKLFFGSGTQLSVL.

Comments on this clone: The read is 3 residues too short to cover the CDR3 end, so that end is filled in from the germline J gene. This rearrangement joins TRBV2 to TRBJ2-5, with D tentatively TRBD1 (6 bases). Germline V gene sequence: CDR1 SNHLY, CDR2 FYNNEI. Trimming removed 6 bases at V and 5 bases at J, with 13 bases between. The CDR3 has 13 amino acids. The CDR3 is CASSKQGFETQYF. Partial CDR3 DNA: TGTGCCAGCAGCAAACAGGGATTTGAGACC.

As concerns this clone: The CDR3 goes on 3 residues after the read ends, and that part is filled in from the germline J gene. The V call is TRBV20-1, the J call TRBJ2-4; D unclear. CDR1 and CDR2 from the germline V gene are DFQATT and SNEGSKA (reference sequence). This CDR3 has 14 amino acids. Here the CDR3 reads CSARKPGGNQPQYF. Incomplete CDR3 DNA: TGCAGTGCCAGAAAACCCGGCGGCAATCAGCCT.

With respect to this clone: The CDR3 goes on 3 residues after the read ends, and that part is filled in from the germline J gene. The same CDR3 arises from other DNA sequences in this sample as well. This chain uses TRBV20-1 with TRBJ1-2; D might be TRBD1 (6 bases). The CDR3 runs 13 residues. From germline, CDR1 is DFQATT and CDR2 SNEGSKA (reference sequence). Trimming stripped 5 bases from V and 0 bases from J, with 10 bases between. CDR3 DNA (partial): TGCAGTGCTCCCGGACAGCCTAACTATGGC. Its protein is CSAPGQPNYG. The CDR3 in full is CSAPGQPNYGYTF.

On this clone: From the germline J gene comes the end of the CDR3, since the read stops 3 residues before it. This chain connects TRBV6-1 to TRBJ1-3; D is undetermined. CDR3 length: 14 amino acids. Looked up from germline, CDR1 is MNHNS and CDR2 is SASEGT. CDR3 bases read: TGTGCCAGCAGTGAGGGTCCAGGATCTAGCACT. It encodes CASSEGPGSST. The CDR3 as a whole reads CASSEGPGSSTIYF.